Below, 21 T cell receptor beta chains from the same sample are listed, as sequenced in a study of T-cell memory formation after mild COVID-19. TCRdb itself ran the 5' RACE reads through MiXCR, one entry per CDR3 protein. The sample lists 350,000 to 500,000 distinct CDR3 sequences, roughly a quarter seen once, with around 12% in the top ten. Sequencing used PBMCs or a T cell subset sorted from them (not recorded which). All receptors come from an adult woman who had mild COVID-19 (a few samples of this study predate the infection). Cell type and time point are not known.

At least ten counts were recorded for this clonotype. The chain combines TRBV29-1 with TRBJ2-7; weak D call: TRBD2 (6 bases). Germline assignment: CDR1 SQVTM and CDR2 ANQGSEA. Trimming removed 7 bases from V and 5 bases from J, with 21 bases in between. The CDR3 is 14 residues long. The CDR3 sequence: CSARRLAGGDEQYF. The CDR3 DNA sequence: TGCAGCGCGAGGAGGCTAGCCGGAGGGGACGAGCAGTACTTC.

The CDR3 DNA sequence: TGCGCCAGCAGCTTGGTGCAGGCGGGTGATACGCAGTATTTT. Its protein product is CASSLVQAGDTQYF. J is TRBJ2-3 and V is TRBV5-1; maybe TRBD2 (5 bases). Trimming stripped 0 bases from V and 6 bases from J, with 11 bases between. Germline CDR1 reads SGHRS; CDR2 reads YFSETQ. This CDR3 has 14 residues.

This clonotype occurred a few times. The gene calls are TRBV5-1 and TRBJ1-4; a possible D gene is TRBD1 (5 bases). The CDR3 extends over 17 amino acids. V dropped 0 bases and J dropped 3 bases, with 15 bases sitting between them. Germline assignment: CDR1 SGHRS and CDR2 YFSETQ. The chain's CDR3 is CASSLAGDAASNEKLFF. The DNA for the CDR3 is TGCGCCAGCAGCTTGGCGGGGGACGCAGCTTCTAATGAAAAACTGTTTTTT.

This clonotype was observed a handful of times. CDR3 sequence: CASSLPRLWEDDRDPSDTQYF. DNA for the CDR3: TGCGCCAGCAGCTTGCCCCGCCTCTGGGAAGACGACAGGGACCCTTCAGATACGCAGTATTTT. The chain joins TRBV5-1 to TRBJ2-3; 7 nucleotides agree with TRBD1. V gave up 1 base and J gave up 4 bases; unmatched junction bases: 24. The CDR3 totals 21 residues. The V gene's germline CDR1 is SGHRS and CDR2 YFSETQ.

The gene calls are TRBV5-6 and TRBJ1-1; D gene ambiguous. Germline V gene data show CDR1 as SGHDT and CDR2 as YYEEEE. V shed 0 bases and J shed 3 bases, with 15 bases lying between them. This CDR3 has 16 residues. The CDR3 DNA follows: TGTGCCAGCAGCTTGGTTTTCCGGGCCGGGTACACTGAAGCTTTCTTT. Its translation: CASSLVFRAGYTEAFF.

V usage is TRBV20-1 and J usage is TRBJ1-1; D perhaps matches TRBD1 (6 bases). V lost 0 bases and J 4 bases, leaving 18 bases between the germline ends. CDR1 and CDR2 (germline): DFQATT, SNEGSKA (reference sequence). The CDR3 consists of 16 residues. The CDR3 nucleotides read TGCAGTGCTAGAGATGCGGGTAGAGGGGGTGTCACTGAAGCTTTCTTT. Translated, it gives CSARDAGRGGVTEAFF.

The CDR3 region is CASRGGQGRPNSPLHF. CDR3 bases: TGTGCCAGCAGGGGGGGACAGGGAAGGCCTAATTCACCCCTCCACTTT. This chain connects TRBV6-5 to TRBJ1-6; the match to TRBD1 covers 9 bases. The V gene end was trimmed by 6 bases and the J gene end by 6 bases; junction bases not matched to a gene: 9. The CDR3 extends over 16 amino acids. The V gene's germline CDR1 is MNHEY and CDR2 SVGAGI.

The chain recombines TRBV6-5 with TRBJ2-7; TRBD1 matches at 10 bases. There are 15 residues in the CDR3. In germline, CDR1 is MNHEY, CDR2 SVGAGI. The V gene end was trimmed by 0 bases and the J gene end by 3 bases; junction bases not matched to a gene: 2. CDR3 in amino acids: CASSYSWTGGYEQYF. The DNA for the CDR3 is TGTGCCAGCAGTTACTCGTGGACAGGGGGCTACGAGCAGTACTTC.

This sequence joins TRBV12-3 or TRBV12-4 and TRBJ1-6; D may be TRBD1 (5 bases). The ends were cut back, 3 bases at V and 7 bases at J, with 10 bases in the middle. The CDR3 is 14 amino acids. The DNA of the CDR3 is TGTGCCAGCAGTTTCGAGGGGTGGAATTCACCCCTCCACTTT. This encodes CASSFEGWNSPLHF.

In this sample, this clonotype turned up a few times. V usage is TRBV5-4 and J usage is TRBJ2-1; D not certain. V was trimmed by 3 bases and J by 4 bases, leaving 17 bases between them. The CDR3 spans 16 residues. The germline CDR1 and CDR2 sequences are SGHNT and YYREEE (reference sequence). The chain's CDR3 is CASSSGRPASYNEQFF. The CDR3 nucleotides read TGTGCCAGCAGCTCGGGTAGGCCTGCCAGTTACAATGAGCAGTTCTTC.

There are a few counts of this clonotype. The chain carries TRBV24-1 and TRBJ2-2; D may be TRBD1 or TRBD2 (6 bases each). The CDR3 extends over 17 amino acids. Germline V lookup: CDR1 KGHDR, CDR2 SFDVKD. Trimming removed 3 bases from V and 3 bases from J, with 16 bases in between. The CDR3 nucleotides read TGTGCCACCAGTGATATCCCAGGGGAGGTGGACACCGGGGAGCTGTTTTTT. Protein sequence: CATSDIPGEVDTGELFF.

The rearrangement joins TRBV5-1 to TRBJ1-1, with TRBD1 matching 7 bases. The V and J ends lost 4 bases and 6 bases, in that order; junction bases with no gene match: 12. This CDR3 comprises 15 residues. CDR1 is SGHRS and CDR2 is YFSETQ in the germline V gene. The chain's CDR3 is CASSRSGSQGAEAFF. Here the CDR3 DNA reads TGCGCCAGCAGCAGGTCAGGGAGCCAGGGGGCTGAAGCTTTCTTT.

This clonotype was picked up a small number of times. V usage is TRBV5-5 and J usage is TRBJ2-3, with D maybe TRBD2 (6 bases). Between the trimmed V and J ends, which lost 1 base and 6 bases, there was a span of 15 bases. CDR1 and CDR2 from the germline V gene are SGHKS and YYEKEE (reference sequence). The CDR3 has 15 amino acids. CDR3 coding DNA: TGTGCCAGCAGCTTGTCTCCGAATAGCGGCGATACGCAGTATTTT. Residues: CASSLSPNSGDTQYF.

This clonotype was seen only a few times. J is TRBJ1-2 and V is TRBV7-2, with TRBD1 identical over 7 bases. Unmatched junction bases numbered 5, after V lost 0 bases and J lost 4 bases. The V gene's germline CDR1 is SGHTA and CDR2 FQGNSA. The CDR3 sequence is 15 residues long. The CDR3: CASSLARTGLYGYTF. DNA for the CDR3: TGTGCCAGCAGCTTAGCGAGGACAGGACTCTATGGCTACACCTTC. The full variable domain, with the rest looked up from reference TRBV7-2 and TRBJ1-2, is GAGVSQSPSNKVTEKGKDVELRCDPISGHTALYWYRQSLGQGLEFLIYFQGNSAPDKSGLPSDRFSAERTGGSVSTLTIQRTQQEDSAVYLCASSLARTGLYGYTFGSGTRLTVV.

This chain joins TRBV5-1 and TRBJ1-1; D ambiguous. The germline gives CDR1 SGHRS, CDR2 YFSETQ. This CDR3 comprises 15 residues. V gave up 1 base and J gave up 0 bases, with 10 bases separating them. The CDR3 region is CASSLSMGMNTEAFF. The CDR3 nucleotides are TGCGCCAGCAGCTTGTCCATGGGCATGAACACTGAAGCTTTCTTT.

V usage is TRBV6-6 and J usage is TRBJ2-7, with 9 bases fitting TRBD1. The J segment lost 3 bases and the V segment lost 2 bases, leaving 5 bases of the junction unmatched. The CDR3 contains 15 residues. Germline V gene lookup returns CDR1 MNHNY and CDR2 SVGAGI (reference sequence). The CDR3 is CASSYGTGQHYEQYF. DNA of the CDR3: TGTGCCAGCAGTTACGGGACAGGGCAACACTACGAGCAGTACTTC.

This clonotype was seen just once. The chain is built from TRBV27 and TRBJ2-2; 9 bases align to TRBD1. This CDR3 is built from 16 residues. The germline gives CDR1 MNHEY, CDR2 SMNVEV (reference sequence). Trimming cost V 5 bases and J 3 bases; bases outside gene matches: 7. The CDR3 is CASSPLGQGDTGELFF. The CDR3 coding sequence is TGTGCCAGCAGTCCCTTGGGACAGGGAGACACCGGGGAGCTGTTTTTT.

The chain couples TRBV5-1 to TRBJ2-1, with TRBD2 matching over 7 bases. The J segment lost 5 bases and the V segment lost 4 bases, leaving 6 bases of the junction unmatched. This CDR3 has 14 residues. CDR1 and CDR2 (germline): SGHRS, YFSETQ. CDR3 sequence reads: CASSPGGLHNEQFF. The CDR3 region has the DNA TGCGCCAGCAGCCCGGGAGGCCTCCACAATGAGCAGTTCTTC.

The chain couples TRBV12-5 to TRBJ2-2, with D tentatively TRBD1 (6 bases). Per the germline V gene, CDR1 is LGHNT and CDR2 is FRNRAP. The germline V and J ends were trimmed by 4 bases and 3 bases, with 15 bases remaining between them. This CDR3 is built from 16 residues. CDR3 loop: CASGSTGTFDTGELFF. CDR3 coding DNA: TGTGCTAGTGGTTCCACCGGGACATTCGACACCGGGGAGCTGTTTTTT.

The gene calls are TRBV5-1 and TRBJ2-1; TRBD2 matches at 7 bases. Trimming at V came to 0 bases and at J to 7 bases, leaving 7 bases not matched to a gene. The CDR3 consists of 15 residues. The germline gives CDR1 SGHRS, CDR2 YFSETQ. The CDR3, as DNA: TGCGCCAGCAGCTTGGAGGCGGGAGCTAAAAATGAGCAGTTCTTC. This gives the protein CASSLEAGAKNEQFF.

This clonotype was seen a few times. The chain is built from TRBV6-2 or TRBV6-3 and TRBJ2-5; 9 bases are shared with TRBD2. This CDR3 is 14 amino acids long. Per the germline V gene, CDR1 is MNHEY and CDR2 is SVGEGT. V was pared by 6 bases and J by 5 bases, with 7 bases of the junction left unmatched. CDR3 nucleotides: TGTGCCAGCAGGGCTTCAGCGGGAGGTGAGACCCAGTACTTC. Protein product: CASRASAGGETQYF.